The 15 T cell receptor beta chains below were found in one sample sequenced in a study of cytomegalovirus exposure and HLA in healthy donors. The study ran its PCR with 60 Vbeta and 13 Jbeta primers. The data were produced by immunoSEQ multiplex PCR, yet TCRdb's version contains in-frame clones alone and is incomplete. The sample records 200,000 to 250,000 clones, roughly 82% being singletons. Sequenced material: PBMCs. Source of these receptors: a woman aged 40-49 years in good health and CMV-seropositive.

This chain connects TRBV5-1 to TRBJ2-5, with 8 bases lining up with TRBD2. V shed 4 bases, J shed 5 bases, and the junction held 10 bases outside the gene matches. This CDR3 region has 15 residues. Germline CDR1 SGHRS, CDR2 YFSETQ. The CDR3, as DNA: TGCGCCAGCAGCCAATCGGGGGGGGTGGCGGAGACCCAGTACTTC. Protein: CASSQSGGVAETQYF.

The chain is built from TRBV5-1 and TRBJ2-2; 8 positions match TRBD1. The trim removed 4 bases at V and 0 bases at J, leaving 5 bases unmatched. The CDR3 has 16 residues. The germline V gene has CDR1 SGHRS and CDR2 YFSETQ. This CDR3 is CASSPRTGSNTGELFF. CDR3 nucleotide sequence: TGCGCCAGCAGCCCTAGGACAGGGTCGAACACCGGGGAGCTGTTTTTT.

The chain links TRBV12-5 to TRBJ1-2; D is ambiguous. With 1 base removed from V and 5 bases from J, the gap between germline ends came to 14 bases. The germline V gene has CDR1 LGHNT and CDR2 FRNRAP. The CDR3 has 15 amino acids. The CDR3 DNA reads TGTGCTAGTGGTTTGGCCTGGAGGGTGGGATATGGCTACACCTTC. Translation: CASGLAWRVGYGYTF. Together with reference TRBV12-5 and TRBJ1-2, the CDR3 gives the full variable domain: DARVTQTPRHKVTEMGQEVTMRCQPILGHNTVFWYRQTMMQGLELLAYFRNRAPLDDSGMPKDRFSAEMPDATLATLKIQPSEPRDSAVYFCASGLAWRVGYGYTFGSGTRLTVV.

This chain uses TRBV30 with TRBJ2-7; TRBD2 agrees at 7 bases. CDR1 and CDR2 (germline): GTSNPN, SVGIG (reference sequence). J lost 4 bases, V lost 2 bases, and 5 bases had no gene match. The CDR3 covers 13 residues. CDR3 region: CAWSNGRAYEQYF. DNA of the CDR3: TGTGCCTGGAGTAATGGGAGGGCGTACGAGCAGTACTTC.

The chain combines TRBV29-1 with TRBJ2-7; the D gene is possibly TRBD1 (6 bases). The length of the CDR3 is 14 residues. Germline V CDR1 and CDR2: SQVTM, ANQGSEA. V was clipped by 7 bases and J by 2 bases, with 18 bases between them. This chain's CDR3 is CSGKPGQSTYEQYF. CDR3 coding DNA: TGCAGCGGTAAGCCGGGACAAAGTACCTACGAGCAGTACTTC.

This clone has a handful of counts. The chain couples TRBV10-3 to TRBJ2-7; 9 bases agree with TRBD1. V dropped 8 bases and J dropped 6; count of bases not matched to a gene: 11. CDR3 length: 14 amino acids. Germline CDR1 is ENHRY and CDR2 is SYGVKD. The CDR3 protein is CAIRPGQGGSEQYF. The CDR3 DNA reads as TGTGCCATCCGCCCGGGACAGGGAGGCTCCGAGCAGTACTTC.

The V call is TRBV6-5, the J call TRBJ1-1; D gene unclear. Trimming pared 2 bases from V and 1 base from J, leaving 8 bases between. Germline CDR1 and CDR2: MNHEY and SVGAGI. This CDR3 has 14 residues. The CDR3 sequence is CASSYGRRNTEAFF. The CDR3 DNA sequence: TGTGCCAGCAGTTACGGGCGCAGGAACACTGAAGCTTTCTTT.

The chain links TRBV5-1 to TRBJ2-7; TRBD2 is a possible D gene (6 bases). This CDR3 comprises 12 residues. Germline CDR1 reads SGHRS; CDR2 reads YFSETQ. Trimming pared 4 bases from V and 6 bases from J, leaving 11 bases between. This CDR3 reads CASSGGPGEQYF. CDR3 DNA: TGCGCCAGCAGCGGAGGGCCCGGCGAGCAGTACTTC.

The V call is TRBV4-3, the J call TRBJ2-1; D may be TRBD1 (5 bases). Germline V gene sequence: CDR1 LGHNA, CDR2 YSLEER. This CDR3 is built from 17 residues. V lost 1 base to trimming and J lost 3 bases, with 16 bases between them. The CDR3 DNA reads as TGCGCCAGCAGCCAAGGTCGTCGCAGGGTGGACTACAATGAGCAGTTCTTC. Amino acid sequence: CASSQGRRRVDYNEQFF.

The sample holds one count of this clone. V is TRBV6-5 and J is TRBJ1-1; possible D gene TRBD1, 5 bases. The CDR3 spans 14 residues. The V and J ends lost 6 bases and 4 bases respectively, with 15 bases between them. Looked up from germline, CDR1 is MNHEY and CDR2 is SVGAGI. Here the CDR3 reads CASRGREVGTEAFF. The CDR3 DNA follows: TGTGCCAGCAGGGGCAGGGAGGTGGGCACTGAAGCTTTCTTT.

The chain combines TRBV5-1 with TRBJ2-3; D gene unclear. The CDR3 covers 16 residues. The germline CDR1 and CDR2 sequences are SGHRS and YFSETQ. V lost 0 bases, J lost 2 bases, and 13 bases lay in between. The CDR3 region is CASSLGLLPATDTQYF. The DNA of the CDR3 is TGCGCCAGCAGCTTGGGGCTCCTTCCCGCCACAGATACGCAGTATTTT.

The V gene is TRBV20-1, the J gene TRBJ1-1; D gene uncertain. Trimming removed 0 bases from V and 8 bases from J, with 4 bases in between. The CDR3 has 10 residues. Germline V gives CDR1 DFQATT, CDR2 SNEGSKA (reference sequence). As DNA, the CDR3 is TGCAGTGCTAGAGACTTAGAAGCTTTCTTT. Translating gives CSARDLEAFF.

This chain links TRBV4-1 with TRBJ2-2; 13 bases map to TRBD2. Per germline, CDR1 MGHRA and CDR2 YSYEKL. J was trimmed by 5 bases and V by 1 base; bases with no gene match: 1. The CDR3 runs 16 residues. CDR3 sequence reads: CASSQGGLAGTGELFF. The CDR3 nucleotides are TGCGCCAGCAGCCAAGGGGGACTAGCGGGGACCGGGGAGCTGTTTTTT.

There are a few counts of this clone. The chain is built from TRBV23-1 and TRBJ1-5, with TRBD1 as a possible D gene (5 bases). TRBV23-1 is treated as an ORF (open reading frame) with a function not yet certain. V lost 3 bases and J 5 bases, leaving 17 bases between the germline ends. The CDR3 length is 16 residues. The CDR3, as DNA: TGCGCCAGCAGTCACCCCGGGCAGGGCTACGATCAGCCCCAGCATTTT. Translated: CASSHPGQGYDQPQHF.

This sequence joins TRBV13 and TRBJ1-3, with D maybe TRBD1 (5 bases). In germline, CDR1 is PRHDT, CDR2 FYEKMQ (reference sequence). The ends were cut back, 1 base at V and 8 bases at J, with 12 bases in the middle. The CDR3 spans 14 residues. CDR3 sequence reads: CASSLEGRPYTIYF. The DNA of the CDR3 is TGTGCCAGCAGCTTAGAGGGGCGTCCCTACACCATATATTTT.